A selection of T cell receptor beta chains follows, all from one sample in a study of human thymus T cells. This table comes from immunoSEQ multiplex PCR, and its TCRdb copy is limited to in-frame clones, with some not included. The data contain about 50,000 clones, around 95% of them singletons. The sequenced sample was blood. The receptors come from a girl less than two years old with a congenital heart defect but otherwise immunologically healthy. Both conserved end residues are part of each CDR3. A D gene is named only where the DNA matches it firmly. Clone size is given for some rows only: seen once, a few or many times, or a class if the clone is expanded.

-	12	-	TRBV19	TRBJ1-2	CASSRDNYGYTF	TGTGCCAGTAGTAGGGACAACTATGGCTACACCTTC
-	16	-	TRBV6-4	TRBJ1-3	CASRHTTGGGENTIYF	TGTGCCAGCAGGCACACCACAGGTGGGGGCGAAAACACCATATATTTT
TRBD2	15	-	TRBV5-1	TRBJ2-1	CASSLPLAAYNEQFF	TGCGCCAGCAGCTTACCCCTAGCGGCCTACAATGAGCAGTTCTTC
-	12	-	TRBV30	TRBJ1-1	CAWGALSTEAFF	TGTGCCTGGGGGGCCCTTTCCACTGAAGCTTTCTTT
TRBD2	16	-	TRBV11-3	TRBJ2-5	CASSPEGTSGQETQYF	TGTGCCAGCAGCCCAGAGGGCACTAGCGGACAAGAGACCCAGTACTTC
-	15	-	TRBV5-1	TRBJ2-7	CASSLAPTSSYEQYF	TGCGCCAGCAGCTTGGCACCAACTAGCTCCTACGAGCAGTACTTC
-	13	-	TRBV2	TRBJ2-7	CASSWDASGEQYF	TGTGCCAGCAGTTGGGACGCTTCGGGCGAGCAGTACTTC
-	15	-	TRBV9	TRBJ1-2	CASSLKPGQNYGYTF	TGTGCCAGCAGCCTTAAACCCGGACAGAACTATGGCTACACCTTC
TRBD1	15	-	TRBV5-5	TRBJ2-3	CASSPTGTGVDTQYF	TGTGCCAGCAGCCCGACCGGGACAGGGGTCGATACGCAGTATTTT
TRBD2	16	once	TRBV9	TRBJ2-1	CASSASAGATGNEQFF	TGTGCCAGCAGCGCCTCAGCGGGAGCTACCGGTAATGAGCAGTTCTTC
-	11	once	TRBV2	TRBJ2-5	CASDLREAQYF	TGTGCCAGCGACCTCAGGGAGGCCCAGTACTTC
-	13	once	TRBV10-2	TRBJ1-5	CASGRASNQPQHF	TGCGCCAGCGGTAGGGCGAGCAATCAGCCCCAGCATTTT
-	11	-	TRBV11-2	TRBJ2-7	CASSLAYEQYF	TGTGCCAGCAGCTTGGCCTACGAGCAGTACTTC
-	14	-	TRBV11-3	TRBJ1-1	CASSLGNENTEAFF	TGTGCCAGCAGCTTAGGGAATGAGAACACTGAAGCTTTCTTT
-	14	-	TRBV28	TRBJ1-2	CASSLMQWGSGYTF	TGTGCCAGCAGTTTGATGCAGTGGGGGAGCGGCTACACCTTC
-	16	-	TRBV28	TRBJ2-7	CASSGVRDSLPYEQYF	TGTGCCAGCAGTGGCGTTCGGGACTCGCTGCCCTACGAGCAGTACTTC
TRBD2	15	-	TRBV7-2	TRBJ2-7	CASSLGVGGPYEQYF	TGTGCCAGCAGCTTAGGAGTGGGAGGGCCGTACGAGCAGTACTTC
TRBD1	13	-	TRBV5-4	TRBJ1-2	CASSTDRNYGYTF	TGTGCCAGCAGCACGGACAGGAACTATGGCTACACCTTC
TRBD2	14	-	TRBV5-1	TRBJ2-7	CASSFSGSPYEQYF	TGCGCCAGCAGCTTCAGCGGGAGTCCCTACGAGCAGTACTTC
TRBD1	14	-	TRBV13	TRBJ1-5	CASGYQGAGQPQHF	TGTGCCAGCGGATATCAGGGGGCCGGGCAGCCCCAGCATTTT
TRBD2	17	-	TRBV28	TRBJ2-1	CASSLPTSGRGYNEQFF	TGTGCCAGCAGTCTACCGACTAGCGGGAGAGGGTACAATGAGCAGTTCTTC
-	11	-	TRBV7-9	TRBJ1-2	CASSPKGRYTF	TGTGCCAGCAGCCCTAAAGGTCGCTACACCTTC
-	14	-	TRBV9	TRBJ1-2	CASSFGPKAEGYTF	TGTGCCAGCAGCTTCGGACCCAAGGCGGAGGGCTACACCTTC
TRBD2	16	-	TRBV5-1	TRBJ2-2	CASKGSLAGVDGELFF	TGCGCCAGCAAAGGGAGCTTAGCGGGAGTGGACGGGGAGCTGTTTTTT
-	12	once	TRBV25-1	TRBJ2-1	CASSDVDNEQFF	TGTGCCAGCAGTGATGTGGACAATGAGCAGTTCTTC
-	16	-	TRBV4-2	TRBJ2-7	CASSQDFRGFPYEQYF	TGTGCCAGCAGCCAAGATTTTCGGGGATTTCCCTACGAGCAGTACTTC
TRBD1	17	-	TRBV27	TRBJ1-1	CASIPIGTVSVNTEAFF	TGTGCCAGCATTCCCATCGGGACAGTTAGTGTGAACACTGAAGCTTTCTTT
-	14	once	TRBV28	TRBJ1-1	CASSPSGRNTEAFF	TGTGCCAGCAGTCCCTCCGGGAGGAACACTGAAGCTTTCTTT
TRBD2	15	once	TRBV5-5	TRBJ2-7	CASSLAPAGDHEQYF	TGTGCCAGCAGCTTGGCGCCAGCGGGAGATCACGAGCAGTACTTC
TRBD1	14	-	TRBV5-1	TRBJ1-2	CASSLDRGFYGYTF	TGCGCCAGCAGCTTGGACAGGGGTTTTTATGGCTACACCTTC
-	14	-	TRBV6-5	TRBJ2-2	CASNPGIKKGELFF	TGTGCCAGCAACCCCGGGATTAAAAAGGGGGAGCTGTTTTTT
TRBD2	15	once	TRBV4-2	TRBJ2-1	CASSLTSGSYNEQFF	TGTGCCAGCAGCCTCACTAGCGGGTCTTACAATGAGCAGTTCTTC
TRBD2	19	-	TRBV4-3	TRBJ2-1	CASSQRSYRTSGSHNEQFF	TGCGCCAGCAGCCAAAGGTCGTATAGGACTAGCGGGTCCCACAATGAGCAGTTCTTC
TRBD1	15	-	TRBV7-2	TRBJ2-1	CASSSTGGSYNEQFF	TGTGCCAGCAGCTCGACAGGGGGCAGCTACAATGAGCAGTTCTTC
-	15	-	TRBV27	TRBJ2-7	CASSQNRERSYEQYF	TGTGCCAGCAGCCAAAACAGGGAGAGATCCTACGAGCAGTACTTC
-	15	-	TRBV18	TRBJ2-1	CASSPTSPIYNEQFF	TGTGCCAGCTCACCAACTAGCCCTATATACAATGAGCAGTTCTTC
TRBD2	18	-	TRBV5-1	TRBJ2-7	CASSLDGLLAGANYEQYF	TGCGCCAGCAGCTTGGACGGGCTACTAGCGGGAGCCAACTACGAGCAGTACTTC
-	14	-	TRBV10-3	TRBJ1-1	CAIRGRQGNTEAFF	TGTGCCATTCGAGGGCGGCAGGGGAACACTGAAGCTTTCTTT
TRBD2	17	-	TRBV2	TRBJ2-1	CASSESLLAGVYNEQFF	TGTGCCAGCAGTGAAAGTCTACTAGCGGGAGTTTACAATGAGCAGTTCTTC
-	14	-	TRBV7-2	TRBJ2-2	CASSLEWRAGELFF	TGTGCCAGCAGCTTAGAATGGAGGGCCGGGGAGCTGTTTTTT
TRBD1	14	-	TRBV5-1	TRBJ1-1	CASKQGTANTEAFF	TGCGCCAGCAAACAAGGGACAGCAAACACTGAAGCTTTCTTT
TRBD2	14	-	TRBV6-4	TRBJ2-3	CASSLGLDTDTQYF	TGTGCCAGCAGCCTAGGACTAGACACAGATACGCAGTATTTT
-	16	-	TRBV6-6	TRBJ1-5	CASSYETGFLNQPQHF	TGTGCCAGCAGTTACGAAACAGGTTTCCTCAATCAGCCCCAGCATTTT
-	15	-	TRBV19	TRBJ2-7	CASSIPPAPPYEQYF	TGTGCCAGTAGTATTCCTCCGGCGCCGCCTTACGAGCAGTACTTC
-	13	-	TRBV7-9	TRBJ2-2	CASSFTLGGELFF	TGTGCCAGCAGCTTCACCCTTGGCGGGGAGCTGTTTTTT
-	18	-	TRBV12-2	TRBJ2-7	CASRPRPRQGGYTYEQYF	TGTGCAAGTCGCCCCCGGCCCCGACAGGGTGGGTATACCTACGAGCAGTACTTC
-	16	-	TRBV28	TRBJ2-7	CASGRDKGVIPYEQYF	TGTGCCAGCGGACGGGACAAAGGGGTAATCCCGTACGAGCAGTACTTC
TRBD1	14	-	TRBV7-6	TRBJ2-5	CASSRTTGDGTQYF	TGTGCCAGCAGCCGTACGACAGGGGATGGGACCCAGTACTTC
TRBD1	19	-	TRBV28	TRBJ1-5	CASSFPSTGSRVGNQPQHF	TGTGCCAGCAGTTTCCCGTCGACAGGGTCCCGAGTGGGCAATCAGCCCCAGCATTTT
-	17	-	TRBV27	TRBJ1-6	CASRVGPGGVLGSPLHF	TGTGCCAGCAGAGTTGGTCCTGGGGGGGTGTTAGGATCACCCCTCCACTTT
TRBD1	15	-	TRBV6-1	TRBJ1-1	CASSASGTVNTEAFF	TGTGCCAGCAGTGCGAGCGGGACAGTGAACACTGAAGCTTTCTTT
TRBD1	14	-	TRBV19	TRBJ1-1	CASTHGTGNTEAFF	TGTGCCAGTACCCACGGGACAGGTAACACTGAAGCTTTCTTT
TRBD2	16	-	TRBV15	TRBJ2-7	CATSRDLAREDYEQYF	TGTGCCACCAGCAGAGATCTTGCGCGGGAGGACTACGAGCAGTACTTC
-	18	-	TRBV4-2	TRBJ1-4	CASSQVLDMPSTNEKLFF	TGTGCCAGCAGCCAAGTTCTTGACATGCCGTCAACTAATGAAAAACTGTTTTTT
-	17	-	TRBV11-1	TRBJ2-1	CASTSWDDGGSYNEQFF	TGTGCCAGCACGTCCTGGGATGACGGGGGCTCCTACAATGAGCAGTTCTTC
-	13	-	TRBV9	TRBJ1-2	CASTERYNYGYTF	TGTGCCAGCACCGAAAGGTATAACTATGGCTACACCTTC
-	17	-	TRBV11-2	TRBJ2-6	CASSSVRGRAGANVLTF	TGTGCCAGCAGCTCGGTCAGGGGGAGGGCTGGGGCCAACGTCCTGACTTTC
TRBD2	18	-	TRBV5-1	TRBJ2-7	CASSLRSGTSGRTYEQYF	TGCGCCAGCAGCTTACGCTCCGGGACTAGCGGGAGGACCTACGAGCAGTACTTC
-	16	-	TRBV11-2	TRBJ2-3	CASSLRLDTSTDTQYF	TGTGCCAGCAGCTTACGACTAGATACTAGCACAGATACGCAGTATTTT
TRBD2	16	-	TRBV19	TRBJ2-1	CASSRSGRADYNEQFF	TGTGCCAGTAGTCGTAGCGGGAGGGCTGATTACAATGAGCAGTTCTTC